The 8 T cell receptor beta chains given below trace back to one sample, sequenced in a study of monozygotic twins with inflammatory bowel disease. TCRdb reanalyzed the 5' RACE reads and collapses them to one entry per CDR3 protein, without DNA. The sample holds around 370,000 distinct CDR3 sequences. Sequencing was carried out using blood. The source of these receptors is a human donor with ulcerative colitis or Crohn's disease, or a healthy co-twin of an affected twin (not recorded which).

The CDR3 spells CSAPWGRDQPQHF. V is TRBV20-1 and J is TRBJ1-5. Looked up from germline, CDR1 is DFQATT and CDR2 is SNEGSKA (reference sequence). The CDR3 sequence is 13 residues long.

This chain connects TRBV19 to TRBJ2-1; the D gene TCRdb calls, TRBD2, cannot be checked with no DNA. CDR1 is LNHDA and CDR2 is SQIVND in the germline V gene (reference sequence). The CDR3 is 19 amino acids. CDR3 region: CASSVYSGGIPSSYNEQFF.

The CDR3 loop is CASSLLGGPTGELFF. The J gene is TRBJ2-2, the V gene TRBV7-2; the TRBD1 assignment by TCRdb is unverifiable without DNA. CDR1 is SGHTA, CDR2 FQGNSA, per germline. The CDR3 covers 15 residues.

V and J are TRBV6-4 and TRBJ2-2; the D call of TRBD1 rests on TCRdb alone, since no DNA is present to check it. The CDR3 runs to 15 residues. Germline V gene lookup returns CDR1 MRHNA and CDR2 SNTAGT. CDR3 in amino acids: CASSDSGQGAGELFF.

The chain's CDR3 is CASSPGTDDYGYTF. The chain employs TRBV18 and TRBJ1-2. CDR3 size: 14 residues. CDR1 KGHSH and CDR2 LQKENI come from the germline V gene.

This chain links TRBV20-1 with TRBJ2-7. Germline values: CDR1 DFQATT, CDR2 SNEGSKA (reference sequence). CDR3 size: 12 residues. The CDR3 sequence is CSADGPIYEQYF.

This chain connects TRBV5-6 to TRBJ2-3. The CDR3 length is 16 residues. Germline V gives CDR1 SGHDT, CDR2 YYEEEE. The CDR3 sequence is CASSLEQNYGTDTQYF.

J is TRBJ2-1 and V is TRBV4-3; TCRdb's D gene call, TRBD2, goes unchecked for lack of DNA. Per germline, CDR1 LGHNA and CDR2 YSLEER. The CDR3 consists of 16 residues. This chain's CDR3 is CASSPGGGASYNEQFF.